A selection of T cell receptor beta chains follows, all from one sample in a study of blood T cell repertoires in COVID-19. Produced via immunoSEQ multiplex PCR; TCRdb's table is partial and in-frame only. The sample has over 200,000 clones; about nine tenths are singletons. Sequencing was carried out using peripheral blood. The receptors were sampled from a man aged 60 to 69 who had recovered from COVID-19. Each CDR3 is given with its conserved first and last residue. The order of the fields is D gene, V gene, CDR3 length, J gene, clone size, CDR3 DNA, CDR3 protein. D genes are given only for firm matches. Rows may omit the clone size; those that give it use once, few, many or a size class.

D gene: TRBD1
V gene: TRBV5-6
CDR3 length: 15
J gene: TRBJ1-1
clone size: NA
CDR3 DNA: TGTGCCAGCAGCCCAGGGGGGTTTACGAACACTGAAGCTTTCTTT
CDR3 protein: CASSPGGFTNTEAFF

D gene: TRBD1
V gene: TRBV7-2
CDR3 length: 16
J gene: TRBJ1-6
clone size: few
CDR3 DNA: TGTGCCAGCAGCAACATCGGGACAGTTAGAAATTCACCCCTCCACTTT
CDR3 protein: CASSNIGTVRNSPLHF

D gene: NA
V gene: TRBV4-1
CDR3 length: 16
J gene: TRBJ1-3
clone size: NA
CDR3 DNA: TGCGCCAGCAGCCAAGAAAGGAGCGGACCCCGAAACACCATATATTTT
CDR3 protein: CASSQERSGPRNTIYF

D gene: NA
V gene: TRBV29-1
CDR3 length: 14
J gene: TRBJ1-1
clone size: NA
CDR3 DNA: TGCAGCGTTGAACAGCACAGCATGAACACTGAAGCTTTCTTT
CDR3 protein: CSVEQHSMNTEAFF

D gene: TRBD1
V gene: TRBV5-1
CDR3 length: 16
J gene: TRBJ1-6
clone size: NA
CDR3 DNA: TGCGCCAGCAGAGTTTCCACCGGGACAGATAATTCACCCCTCCACTTT
CDR3 protein: CASRVSTGTDNSPLHF

D gene: TRBD2
V gene: TRBV9
CDR3 length: 19
J gene: TRBJ2-1
clone size: NA
CDR3 DNA: TGTGCCAGCAGCCCTAGGGTTGCTAGCGGGGGGGCTGATCGCAATGAGCAGTTCTTC
CDR3 protein: CASSPRVASGGADRNEQFF

D gene: NA
V gene: TRBV5-8
CDR3 length: 16
J gene: TRBJ1-6
clone size: few
CDR3 DNA: TGTGCCAGCAGCGTCTTTGGGGGCGCCTATAATTCACCCCTCCACTTT
CDR3 protein: CASSVFGGAYNSPLHF

D gene: TRBD1
V gene: TRBV27
CDR3 length: 14
J gene: TRBJ2-7
clone size: NA
CDR3 DNA: TGTGCCAGCAGTTTGGGGACAGGGTTTTACGAGCAGTACTTC
CDR3 protein: CASSLGTGFYEQYF

D gene: NA
V gene: TRBV29-1
CDR3 length: 14
J gene: TRBJ1-5
clone size: NA
CDR3 DNA: TGCAGCGTTACCACTAGGCGGGTCAGAGAGCCCCAGCATTTT
CDR3 protein: CSVTTRRVREPQHF

D gene: NA
V gene: TRBV5-1
CDR3 length: 15
J gene: TRBJ2-5
clone size: NA
CDR3 DNA: TGCGCCAGCAGCGGGGGCAGGGCTATCCAAGAGACCCAGTACTTC
CDR3 protein: CASSGGRAIQETQYF

D gene: TRBD2
V gene: TRBV5-1
CDR3 length: 17
J gene: TRBJ2-7
clone size: NA
CDR3 DNA: TGCGCCAGCAGCTTGGTGCCGGCTGCGGGGGGTCTGAACGAGCAGTACTTC
CDR3 protein: CASSLVPAAGGLNEQYF

D gene: NA
V gene: TRBV30
CDR3 length: 12
J gene: TRBJ2-1
clone size: NA
CDR3 DNA: TGTGCCTGGAGTGCTGGCGGAAATGAGCAGTTCTTC
CDR3 protein: CAWSAGGNEQFF

D gene: NA
V gene: TRBV29-1
CDR3 length: 12
J gene: TRBJ1-1
clone size: NA
CDR3 DNA: TGCAGCGTTCGACAGACTAACACTGAAGCTTTCTTT
CDR3 protein: CSVRQTNTEAFF

D gene: NA
V gene: TRBV5-1
CDR3 length: 14
J gene: TRBJ2-7
clone size: NA
CDR3 DNA: TGCGCCAGCAGCTTGGAGGGGCGCTCCTACGAGCAGTACTTC
CDR3 protein: CASSLEGRSYEQYF

D gene: TRBD1
V gene: TRBV3-1/TRBV3-2
CDR3 length: 13
J gene: TRBJ1-1
clone size: once
CDR3 DNA: TGTGCCAGCAGCCCCGGACAGGTCCTGGAAGCTTTCTTT
CDR3 protein: CASSPGQVLEAFF

D gene: NA
V gene: TRBV6-5
CDR3 length: 11
J gene: TRBJ1-2
clone size: NA
CDR3 DNA: TGTGCCGTGGGGGGAAGCTATGGCTACACCTTC
CDR3 protein: CAVGGSYGYTF

D gene: TRBD1
V gene: TRBV5-5
CDR3 length: 18
J gene: TRBJ1-4
clone size: NA
CDR3 DNA: TGTGCCAGCAGCCTAGGGACAGGGGATTTGGGTGGGTCTGAAAAACTGTTTTTT
CDR3 protein: CASSLGTGDLGGSEKLFF

D gene: NA
V gene: TRBV4-1
CDR3 length: 16
J gene: TRBJ1-2
clone size: once
CDR3 DNA: TGCGCCAGCAGCCAAGTAATCGTGTCAGGCTACTATGGCTACACCTTC
CDR3 protein: CASSQVIVSGYYGYTF

D gene: NA
V gene: TRBV6-1
CDR3 length: 15
J gene: TRBJ2-3
clone size: NA
CDR3 DNA: TGTGCCAGCAGTGAAACTAGGAAGAGCACAGATACGCAGTATTTT
CDR3 protein: CASSETRKSTDTQYF

D gene: NA
V gene: TRBV9
CDR3 length: 15
J gene: TRBJ1-2
clone size: NA
CDR3 DNA: TGTGCCAGCAGCGTAGTGCCCCAGGGGCAAGGTGGCTACACCTTC
CDR3 protein: CASSVVPQGQGGYTF

D gene: NA
V gene: TRBV24-1
CDR3 length: 15
J gene: TRBJ2-5
clone size: NA
CDR3 DNA: TGTGCCACCAGTGATAGAGCGGGCCCTCGGGAGACCCAGTACTTC
CDR3 protein: CATSDRAGPRETQYF

D gene: NA
V gene: TRBV19
CDR3 length: 15
J gene: TRBJ1-1
clone size: NA
CDR3 DNA: TGTGCCAGTAGTATAGTGGCGGGGCCGAGGACTGAAGCTTTCTTT
CDR3 protein: CASSIVAGPRTEAFF

D gene: NA
V gene: TRBV19
CDR3 length: 14
J gene: TRBJ1-4
clone size: NA
CDR3 DNA: TGTGCCAGTACCAAGCTTGCAACTAATGAAAAACTGTTTTTT
CDR3 protein: CASTKLATNEKLFF

D gene: NA
V gene: TRBV27
CDR3 length: 14
J gene: TRBJ1-2
clone size: many
CDR3 DNA: TGTGCCAGCAGTCCTCTGGACAGCCTGAGTGGCTACACCTTC
CDR3 protein: CASSPLDSLSGYTF

D gene: NA
V gene: TRBV20-1
CDR3 length: 11
J gene: TRBJ1-2
clone size: NA
CDR3 DNA: TGCAGTGCTTCTTCAGGGAATTACTACACCTTC
CDR3 protein: CSASSGNYYTF

D gene: NA
V gene: TRBV9
CDR3 length: 16
J gene: TRBJ1-3
clone size: few
CDR3 DNA: TGTGCCAGCAGCGCCAACAGGGCTTTCTCTGGAAACACCATATATTTT
CDR3 protein: CASSANRAFSGNTIYF

D gene: NA
V gene: TRBV27
CDR3 length: 16
J gene: TRBJ2-6
clone size: NA
CDR3 DNA: TGTGCCAGCAGTGGGCCAGGGGTGGCTGGGGCCAACGTCCTGACTTTC
CDR3 protein: CASSGPGVAGANVLTF

D gene: NA
V gene: TRBV3-1/TRBV3-2
CDR3 length: 14
J gene: TRBJ1-1
clone size: NA
CDR3 DNA: TGTGCCAGCAGCCAACTCGAGGCCGACACTGAAGCTTTCTTT
CDR3 protein: CASSQLEADTEAFF

D gene: TRBD1
V gene: TRBV5-8
CDR3 length: 16
J gene: TRBJ2-3
clone size: NA
CDR3 DNA: TGTGCCAGCAGCTCCGGGGACAGGGGACGGGCAGATACGCAGTATTTT
CDR3 protein: CASSSGDRGRADTQYF

D gene: TRBD1
V gene: TRBV12-3/TRBV12-4
CDR3 length: 13
J gene: TRBJ1-2
clone size: few
CDR3 DNA: TGTGCCAGCAGTTTGTCAGGGGGCGGTGGCTACACCTTC
CDR3 protein: CASSLSGGGGYTF

D gene: TRBD1
V gene: TRBV11-1
CDR3 length: 13
J gene: TRBJ2-7
clone size: NA
CDR3 DNA: TGTGCCAGCCGAGGACAGGGGTTATACGAGCAGTACTTC
CDR3 protein: CASRGQGLYEQYF

D gene: NA
V gene: TRBV6-4
CDR3 length: 13
J gene: TRBJ1-1
clone size: few
CDR3 DNA: TGTGCCAGCAGTGGAGGCATGAACACTGAAGCTTTCTTT
CDR3 protein: CASSGGMNTEAFF

D gene: NA
V gene: TRBV21-1
CDR3 length: 15
J gene: TRBJ1-6
clone size: NA
CDR3 DNA: TGTGCCAGCAGCGCTACAGGTTTCTATAATTCACCCCTCCACTTT
CDR3 protein: CASSATGFYNSPLHF

D gene: TRBD1
V gene: TRBV7-9
CDR3 length: 15
J gene: TRBJ2-1
clone size: NA
CDR3 DNA: TGTGCCAGCAGTCTCACAGGGGCTAGGTACAATGAGCAGTTCTTC
CDR3 protein: CASSLTGARYNEQFF

D gene: NA
V gene: TRBV5-6
CDR3 length: 15
J gene: TRBJ2-3
clone size: NA
CDR3 DNA: TGTGCCAGCAGCTTGGGGGGGCCGAGGACAGATACGCAGTATTTT
CDR3 protein: CASSLGGPRTDTQYF

D gene: TRBD1
V gene: TRBV9
CDR3 length: 13
J gene: TRBJ2-7
clone size: NA
CDR3 DNA: TGTGCCAGCAGCACCCGGACAGGAGAAGAGCAGTACTTC
CDR3 protein: CASSTRTGEEQYF

D gene: TRBD1
V gene: TRBV5-1
CDR3 length: 16
J gene: TRBJ1-2
clone size: NA
CDR3 DNA: TGCGCCAGCAGCGCCTCGGCGGGACAGGGAGGCTATGGCTACACCTTC
CDR3 protein: CASSASAGQGGYGYTF

D gene: NA
V gene: TRBV6-1
CDR3 length: 12
J gene: TRBJ2-7
clone size: few
CDR3 DNA: TGTGCCAGCAGTGAACTTAAAATGGAGCAGTACTTC
CDR3 protein: CASSELKMEQYF

D gene: TRBD1
V gene: TRBV3-1/TRBV3-2
CDR3 length: 16
J gene: TRBJ2-2
clone size: once
CDR3 DNA: TGTGCCAGCAGCCAAGCCGGGACAGGGTTCCCCGGGGAGCTGTTTTTT
CDR3 protein: CASSQAGTGFPGELFF

D gene: TRBD1
V gene: TRBV30
CDR3 length: 16
J gene: TRBJ1-6
clone size: NA
CDR3 DNA: TGTGCCTGGGGGGGAACAGGGGGCGGCTATAATTCACCCCTCCACTTT
CDR3 protein: CAWGGTGGGYNSPLHF

D gene: NA
V gene: TRBV4-1
CDR3 length: 19
J gene: TRBJ2-3
clone size: NA
CDR3 DNA: TGCGCCAGCAGCCAAGATATCGGACAGGGGTGGACTAGCCCAGATACGCAGTATTTT
CDR3 protein: CASSQDIGQGWTSPDTQYF

D gene: TRBD1
V gene: TRBV7-6
CDR3 length: 17
J gene: TRBJ2-7
clone size: NA
CDR3 DNA: TGTGCCAGCAGCTTAGTCCGACAGGGGGTTCAGCCCTACGAGCAGTACTTC
CDR3 protein: CASSLVRQGVQPYEQYF

D gene: NA
V gene: TRBV29-1
CDR3 length: 18
J gene: TRBJ2-1
clone size: NA
CDR3 DNA: TGCAGCGTTGACTCTCTGGGAATAGCGATCAGGTCCGTCAGGGAGCAGTTCTTC
CDR3 protein: CSVDSLGIAIRSVREQFF

D gene: NA
V gene: TRBV5-1
CDR3 length: 15
J gene: TRBJ1-2
clone size: NA
CDR3 DNA: TGCGCCAGCAGCTTCGCCTCGGGCTTAGAGGGCGGCTACACCTTC
CDR3 protein: CASSFASGLEGGYTF

D gene: NA
V gene: TRBV27
CDR3 length: 15
J gene: TRBJ1-2
clone size: few
CDR3 DNA: TGTGCCAGCAGTCCAGGACCCGTTCGGGAGTATGGCTACACCTTC
CDR3 protein: CASSPGPVREYGYTF

D gene: TRBD1
V gene: TRBV7-6
CDR3 length: 15
J gene: TRBJ1-1
clone size: NA
CDR3 DNA: TGTGCCAGCAGCTTAGGGACAGGGGTAGGCGCTGAAGCTTTCTTT
CDR3 protein: CASSLGTGVGAEAFF

D gene: NA
V gene: TRBV23-1
CDR3 length: 16
J gene: TRBJ2-6
clone size: NA
CDR3 DNA: TGCGCCAGCAGTCAACCCGACACCCTCTGGGCCAACGTCCTGACTTTC
CDR3 protein: CASSQPDTLWANVLTF

D gene: NA
V gene: TRBV18
CDR3 length: 12
J gene: TRBJ2-3
clone size: NA
CDR3 DNA: TGTGCCAGCTCACCATCCCCCGTAACGCAGTATTTT
CDR3 protein: CASSPSPVTQYF

D gene: TRBD2
V gene: TRBV7-2
CDR3 length: 19
J gene: TRBJ2-4
clone size: NA
CDR3 DNA: TGTGCCAGCAGCTTAGGACTAGCGGGGGATGCGGGGGCCAAAAACATTCAGTACTTC
CDR3 protein: CASSLGLAGDAGAKNIQYF

D gene: TRBD1
V gene: TRBV2
CDR3 length: 17
J gene: TRBJ1-2
clone size: NA
CDR3 DNA: TGTGCCAGCAGTGAGGGGACAGCTTCTAGCAGCTCCCATGGCTACACCTTC
CDR3 protein: CASSEGTASSSSHGYTF

D gene: NA
V gene: TRBV5-1
CDR3 length: 14
J gene: TRBJ1-4
clone size: NA
CDR3 DNA: TGCGCCAGCAGCTTGGGCAGGGGAGAGGAAAAACTGTTTTTT
CDR3 protein: CASSLGRGEEKLFF

D gene: TRBD1
V gene: TRBV27
CDR3 length: 16
J gene: TRBJ1-6
clone size: NA
CDR3 DNA: TGTGCCAGCAGTTTATATGGACAGGGAAATAATTCACCCCTCCACTTT
CDR3 protein: CASSLYGQGNNSPLHF

D gene: NA
V gene: TRBV6-5
CDR3 length: 14
J gene: TRBJ1-2
clone size: NA
CDR3 DNA: TGTGCCAGCTGGGGAGCGGACTATAACTATGGCTACACCTTC
CDR3 protein: CASWGADYNYGYTF

D gene: NA
V gene: TRBV5-4
CDR3 length: 18
J gene: TRBJ2-2
clone size: NA
CDR3 DNA: TGTGCCAGCAGCCCCGGGAACCAGTTGGTCGCGAACACCGGGGAGCTGTTTTTT
CDR3 protein: CASSPGNQLVANTGELFF